This T cell receptor (beta chain) was recorded in a study of technical replicates of blood from several donors. CDR3 length equals 17 residues. Germline CDR1 is SGHTA and CDR2 is FQGNSA. The junction had 7 bases not matched to a gene; V was cut back by 1 base and J by 4 bases. Libraries were prepared by immunoSEQ multiplex PCR; TCRdb keeps only in-frame clonotypes and omits some of them. Counted here are approximately 70,000 clones, about 89% occurring once; the ten biggest clones make up 4.5% to 5%. Sequenced sample: PBMCs. The chain links TRBV7-2 to TRBJ2-3; TRBD2 aligns across 11 bases. This TCR was sampled from a human donor in good health. Some clones in this sample may be carry-over from other donors' samples. The CDR3 spells CASSLGPLAGEADTQYF. CDR3 in DNA: TGTGCCAGCAGCTTAGGACCACTAGCGGGAGAAGCAGATACGCAGTATTTT.